This T cell receptor beta chain is from a study of blood T cell repertoires in COVID-19. Study details: Some COVID-19 samples were acute and others convalescent; all came from the United States, Italy and Spain. PBMCs, B-cell-depleted T cells, or T cells provided the cDNA or gDNA that made up the material.

Germline V gives CDR1 PRHDT, CDR2 FYEKMQ (reference sequence). This CDR3 comprises 15 residues. Trimming took 5 bases from V and 6 from J, leaving 17 bases between them. Source study methods: Reference gene primer amplification gave nucleated cell count estimates. Profiled with immunoSEQ multiplex PCR; TCRdb holds only in-frame clones, not every one. V and J calls and clone size are given by that table; D and trimming were obtained from the DNA. The sample has approximately 30,000 clones, roughly nine tenths seen once. The sequenced sample was peripheral blood. The genes are TRBV13 and TRBJ2-1; a weak D match, TRBD2 (6 bases). This receptor was identified in a human donor in a cohort sampled during active COVID-19. CDR3 region: CASSQRRDSLNEQFF. The CDR3 coding sequence is TGTGCCAGCAGCCAGCGCCGGGACTCCCTCAATGAGCAGTTCTTC.